The rows below give T cell receptor beta chains drawn from one sample of a study of Ad26.COV2.S vaccination and SARS-CoV-2 variants. TCRdb's table, derived via immunoSEQ multiplex PCR, lists solely in-frame clones and lacks some. The sample has about 680,000 clones; 80% to 90% are singletons. The sequencing here drew on peripheral blood, taken in a trial of Ad26.COV2.S vaccine versus placebo. Receptors originate from a person between 18 and 59 years old who received the Ad26.COV2.S COVID-19 vaccine or a placebo. Each CDR3 is given with its conserved first and last residue.

v_call cdr3_aa
TRBV30 CAWTPWARYGNEQFF
TRBV27 CASSLRGAPGLAGTTTSTDTQYF
TRBV5-1 CASSLGQSTGQPQHF
TRBV3-1/TRBV3-2 CASSQAMGGPEQFF
TRBV24-1 CATSQFRAGQPQHF
TRBV4-3 CASSRSGAGGPYEQFF
TRBV6-5 CASSYFASGGADTQYF
TRBV10-3 CAISGTGTGTHEQYF
TRBV5-1 CATKTGSGELFF
TRBV24-1 CATSDTSGRVDTQYF
TRBV7-9 CASSLGSGQGSYEQYF
TRBV7-2 CASSLGVTAGHTDTQYF
TRBV7-2 CASSPSGFSSYEQYF
TRBV6-2/TRBV6-3 CASSYGGTGTETQYF
TRBV15 CATSRAGGPNTGELFF
TRBV14 CASSQAWAGSGNTIYF
TRBV3-1/TRBV3-2 CASSPLVGDFSVYNEQFF
TRBV7-9 CASSPKGLPYGYTF
TRBV19 CASSVWTSGPFSSYNEQFF
TRBV3-1/TRBV3-2 CASSHKPGQATDTQYF
TRBV6-5 CASSYSGQGVYEQYF
TRBV4-2 CASSQARGHEKLFF
TRBV6-6 CASSSTVYNSPLHF
TRBV7-2 CASSPGQGSETQYF
TRBV7-2 CASSLWLAGGGADTQYF
TRBV6-5 CASSQGLADTQYF
TRBV24-1 CATRDTNTGELFF
TRBV6-5 CASSRGQGGYTF
TRBV30 CAWSGQHNQPQHF
TRBV6-4 CASSVRTGGDEQFF
TRBV5-1 CASRTGTGIVGANVLTF
TRBV30 CAWRAAGYTEAFF
TRBV2 CATLPGGQGLRGGNTIYF
TRBV6-5 CASSPGRYQPQHF
TRBV19 CASSSSGTVSGYTF
TRBV7-2 CASSPWDRGTGELFF
TRBV7-9 CASSFAGVGNEQFF
TRBV5-1 CASSLLAGGPYEQYF
TRBV19 CASSIERAGGAFF
TRBV30 CAWREQETQYF
TRBV7-2 CASSLASSGGPLQETQYF
TRBV2 CASSEGQGNNEQFF
TRBV7-2 CASSGRTGRRNTEAFF
TRBV9 CASSVEQGIGNTEAFF
TRBV18 CASSPIRDSLSGANVLTF
TRBV18 CASSPRGGASTDTQYF
TRBV5-1 CASSSGTGTTDTQYF
TRBV6-5 CASSSPLRGLEQYF
TRBV9 CASSSHPDTQYF
TRBV7-2 CASSLGRGGEKLFF
TRBV7-9 CASSLAMETQYF
TRBV3-1/TRBV3-2 CASSQGGGTSGYNEQFF
TRBV29-1 CSVGDIWGGDTEAFF
TRBV30 CAWSVGRNYGYTF
TRBV19 CASRSPPPGDQPQHF